Each of the 23 T cell receptor beta chains below was sequenced from the same sample in a study of blood T cell repertoires in COVID-19. Assay used: immunoSEQ multiplex PCR; TCRdb lists only in-frame clones, some missing. The sample consists of a few hundred thousand clones, approximately 90% of them appearing once. Material for sequencing was PBMCs or T cells enriched from blood (not recorded which). The receptors shown here come from a woman aged 18-29 years who had recovered from COVID-19.

V usage is TRBV2 and J usage is TRBJ1-4; TRBD1 matches at 10 bases. J lost 8 bases, V lost 11 bases, and 11 bases had no gene match. This CDR3 contains 14 residues. Germline V lookup: CDR1 SNHLY, CDR2 FYNNEI. CDR3 residues: CAGALDRGREKLFF. For the CDR3, the DNA is TGTGCCGGAGCATTAGACAGGGGGCGGGAAAAACTGTTTTTT.

The chain recombines TRBV9 with TRBJ2-3; no definite D call. The CDR3 sequence is 13 residues long. Germline CDR1 SGDLS, CDR2 YYNGEE. The ends were cut back, 3 bases at V and 6 bases at J, with 11 bases in the middle. The CDR3 DNA sequence: TGTGCCAGCAGCGCGCTCAGAGCGGATACGCAGTATTTT. The encoded protein is CASSALRADTQYF.

This chain links TRBV5-1 with TRBJ1-2, with 10 nucleotides matching TRBD1. V lost 3 bases and J lost 4; bases outside the gene matches: 9. The length of the CDR3 is 16 residues. Germline V gives CDR1 SGHRS, CDR2 YFSETQ. CDR3 loop: CASSSSRDRGVYGYTF. The DNA for the CDR3 is TGCGCCAGCAGCTCCAGCCGGGACAGGGGAGTCTATGGCTACACCTTC.

This sequence joins TRBV7-6 and TRBJ1-1, with D unclear. V shed 1 base and J shed 4 bases, with 7 bases lying between them. The CDR3 has 13 amino acids. Per germline, CDR1 SGHVS and CDR2 FNYEAQ. CDR3 sequence: CASSLDLLTEAFF. The CDR3 coding sequence is TGTGCCAGCAGCTTAGATTTACTCACTGAAGCTTTCTTT. Supplemented by reference TRBV7-6 and TRBJ1-1, the full variable domain reads GAGVSQSPRYKVTKRGQDVALRCDPISGHVSLYWYRQALGQGPEFLTYFNYEAQQDKSGLPNDRFSAERPEGSISTLTIQRTEQRDSAMYRCASSLDLLTEAFFGQGTRLTVV.

This chain links TRBV7-9 with TRBJ2-6, with 8 bases lining up with TRBD1. The CDR3 runs to 19 residues. Germline V gene sequence: CDR1 SEHNR, CDR2 FQNEAQ (reference sequence). The V and J ends lost 5 bases and 0 bases, in that order; junction bases with no gene match: 12. The CDR3 reads CASSAVRQGPGSGANVLTF. The DNA of the CDR3 is TGTGCCAGCAGCGCCGTCCGACAGGGGCCTGGCTCTGGGGCCAACGTCCTGACTTTC. The complete variable domain, with remaining parts taken from reference TRBV7-9 and TRBJ2-6, reads DTGVSQNPRHKITKRGQNVTFRCDPISEHNRLYWYRQTLGQGPEFLTYFQNEAQLEKSRLLSDRFSAERPKGSFSTLEIQRTEQGDSAMYLCASSAVRQGPGSGANVLTFGAGSRLTVL.

This clone was observed at least ten times. This chain uses TRBV7-9 with TRBJ2-3; TRBD2 matches at 9 bases. Germline CDR1 is SEHNR and CDR2 is FQNEAQ (reference sequence). The CDR3 spans 16 residues. The trim removed 4 bases at V and 0 bases at J, leaving 5 bases unmatched. The CDR3 nucleotides read TGTGCCAGCAGCTCGAGGAGCGGGGGGAGCACAGATACGCAGTATTTT. Its translation: CASSSRSGGSTDTQYF.

The chain has TRBV5-1 and TRBJ1-1; D is possibly TRBD1 (5 bases). V gave up 4 bases and J gave up 3 bases, with 16 bases separating them. The germline gives CDR1 SGHRS, CDR2 YFSETQ. This CDR3 is built from 15 residues. The CDR3 DNA reads TGCGCCAGCAGCGCCCTCGGGGGGTCGGACACTGAAGCTTTCTTT. Translated, it gives CASSALGGSDTEAFF.

The table lists this clone with a count of one. V and J are TRBV4-2 and TRBJ1-1, with TRBD1 as a possible D gene (6 bases). Germline CDR1 LGHNA, CDR2 YNFKEQ. V was trimmed by 7 bases and J by 5 bases, leaving 14 bases between them. This CDR3 comprises 13 residues. The CDR3 DNA reads as TGTGCCAGCACCCCAGGGGAGGGTACTGAAGCTTTCTTT. Translated: CASTPGEGTEAFF.

This clone was detected a few times. This rearrangement joins TRBV12-3 or TRBV12-4 to TRBJ2-2, with D possibly being TRBD1 (5 bases). The CDR3 has 12 amino acids. Trimming shortened V by 5 bases and J by 4 bases, and 5 bases separated the two germline ends. CDR3 protein: CASSQGTGELFF. The CDR3 DNA is TGTGCCAGCAGTCAGGGCACCGGGGAGCTGTTTTTT.

This chain links TRBV12-3 or TRBV12-4 with TRBJ2-7, with 8 bases lining up with TRBD2. CDR3 length: 13 amino acids. The V and J ends lost 8 bases and 6 bases, in that order; junction bases with no gene match: 9. As DNA, the CDR3 is TGTGCCAGCTCCCGGGGGGGAGGGGTCGAGCAGTACTTC. Translated: CASSRGGGVEQYF.

The chain links TRBV3-1 (or the pseudogene TRBV3-2) to TRBJ1-1, with TRBD1 identical over 8 bases. Germline-derived CDR1 and CDR2 are LGHDT and YNNKEL (reference sequence). The length of the CDR3 is 14 residues. J was trimmed by 4 bases and V by 5 bases; bases with no gene match: 6. Written as DNA, the CDR3 is TGTGCCAGCAGCGTTTTGACAGGGGCCACTGAAGCTTTCTTT. Amino acid sequence: CASSVLTGATEAFF.

The chain is built from TRBV29-1 and TRBJ2-2, with 8 bases lining up with TRBD2. The CDR3 has 14 residues. Germline V lookup: CDR1 SQVTM, CDR2 ANQGSEA. V was pared by 2 bases and J by 7 bases, with 6 bases of the junction left unmatched. The CDR3 loop reads CSVEPAGVFGELFF. CDR3 coding DNA: TGCAGCGTTGAACCAGCGGGGGTTTTCGGGGAGCTGTTTTTT.

The chain recombines TRBV19 with TRBJ1-1; 11 bases match TRBD1. The CDR3 consists of 14 residues. V lost 3 bases, J lost 4 bases, and 1 base stayed unmatched. CDR1 LNHDA and CDR2 SQIVND come from the germline V gene (reference sequence). CDR3 nucleotide sequence: TGTGCCAGTAGTATGGGGACAGGGGGCACTGAAGCTTTCTTT. This translates into CASSMGTGGTEAFF.

The chain combines TRBV4-1 with TRBJ2-2, with 8 positions matching TRBD1. The germline CDR1 and CDR2 sequences are MGHRA and YSYEKL. The CDR3 is 17 residues long. Trimming took 1 base from V and 6 from J; bases not matched to a gene: 10. CDR3 loop: CASSQGDWTGIPGELFF. The CDR3 nucleotides read TGCGCCAGCAGCCAAGGAGACTGGACAGGGATTCCCGGGGAGCTGTTTTTT.

The chain couples TRBV4-3 to TRBJ2-7; 8 bases fit TRBD2. V lost 5 bases, J lost 5 bases, and 5 bases stayed unmatched. The CDR3 extends over 13 amino acids. CDR1 and CDR2 (germline): LGHNA, YSLEER. CDR3 nucleotides: TGCGCCAGCAGCGCGGGGGGATCCGACGAGCAGTACTTC. Translation gives CASSAGGSDEQYF.

This clone was observed a handful of times. The chain couples TRBV27 to TRBJ2-7, with TRBD1 as a possible D gene (6 bases). This CDR3 is built from 15 residues. CDR1 and CDR2 (germline): MNHEY, SMNVEV (reference sequence). Trimming left V 4 bases short and J 4 bases short, with 17 bases between. The CDR3 is CASSSYRDNSYEQYF. In DNA form, the CDR3 reads TGTGCCAGCAGTTCCTACCGGGACAACTCATACGAGCAGTACTTC.

The chain employs TRBV6-5 and TRBJ1-2; D is possibly TRBD1 (5 bases). The CDR3 totals 15 residues. Per germline, CDR1 MNHEY and CDR2 SVGAGI. The germline V and J ends were trimmed by 7 bases and 8 bases, with 23 bases remaining between them. This chain's CDR3 is CASTQVYQGIPGYTF. CDR3 sequence (DNA): TGTGCCAGCACCCAAGTTTATCAGGGCATCCCCGGCTACACCTTC.

The chain couples TRBV24-1 to TRBJ2-1; 10 positions match TRBD1. The junction had 2 bases not matched to a gene; V was cut back by 8 bases and J by 2 bases. CDR1 is KGHDR and CDR2 is SFDVKD in the germline V gene. The CDR3 runs 14 residues. The CDR3 sequence is CATMTGGPYNEQFF. The CDR3 DNA is TGTGCCACCATGACAGGGGGCCCCTACAATGAGCAGTTCTTC.

The CDR3 protein is CASLGQGGNTEAFF. The CDR3 region has the DNA TGCGCCAGCTTAGGGCAGGGGGGGAACACTGAAGCTTTCTTT. The chain links TRBV5-1 to TRBJ1-1, with 7 bases fitting TRBD1. Trimming removed 7 bases from V and 1 base from J; junction bases left unmatched: 7. Germline assignment: CDR1 SGHRS and CDR2 YFSETQ. The CDR3 is 14 residues long.

This sequence joins TRBV3-1 (or the pseudogene TRBV3-2) and TRBJ2-2; 11 bases map to TRBD2. Germline V gene data show CDR1 as LGHDT and CDR2 as YNNKEL (reference sequence). J gave up 2 bases and V 4 bases, and 6 bases lay outside the gene matches. The CDR3 contains 17 residues. DNA for the CDR3: TGTGCCAGCAGCCGAACGGGACTAGCGGAAAACACCGGGGAGCTGTTTTTT. Translating gives CASSRTGLAENTGELFF.

The genes are TRBV4-1 and TRBJ1-4; no firm D call. CDR1 is MGHRA, CDR2 YSYEKL, per germline. CDR3 length: 13 amino acids. V lost 1 base and J lost 8, with 8 bases in between. The CDR3: CASSQARVEKLFF. The CDR3 DNA reads TGCGCCAGCAGCCAAGCCCGAGTAGAAAAACTGTTTTTT.

The J gene is TRBJ1-1, the V gene TRBV18, with a weak D call TRBD1 (5 bases). The CDR3 has 16 residues. Trimming stripped 3 bases from V and 8 bases from J, with 22 bases between. CDR1 and CDR2 from the germline V gene are KGHSH and LQKENI. The CDR3 DNA sequence: TGTGCCAGCTCACCTCAAAGGACAACCGCTAACCAGGAAGCTTTCTTT. It is translated as CASSPQRTTANQEAFF.

This chain connects TRBV6-5 to TRBJ2-3, with D tentatively TRBD1 (5 bases). Between the trimmed V and J ends, which lost 6 bases and 2 bases, there was a span of 15 bases. Germline CDR1 is MNHEY and CDR2 is SVGAGI. This CDR3 is 15 amino acids long. Here the CDR3 DNA reads TGTGCCAGCAGAACAGACAGAGTGCCCACAGATACGCAGTATTTT. It yields the protein CASRTDRVPTDTQYF.